The 26 T cell receptor beta chains in this list originate from one sample, sequenced in a study of cytomegalovirus exposure and HLA in healthy donors. Use of 60 Vbeta and 13 Jbeta primers characterized the PCR. The data were produced by immunoSEQ multiplex PCR, yet TCRdb's version contains in-frame clones alone and is incomplete. The sample has around 120,000 clones, about 59% seen once. The specimen sequenced was PBMCs. The source is a man aged 25 to 40 in good health and CMV-seropositive.

This chain connects TRBV7-8 to TRBJ1-3, with D perhaps matching TRBD1 (6 bases). V lost 1 base and J lost 1, with 8 bases in between. The CDR3 contains 15 residues. The germline V gene has CDR1 SGHVS and CDR2 FQNEAQ. CDR3 coding DNA: TGTGCCAGCAGCTTAGGGACAGCTTCTGGAAACACCATATATTTT. This codes for CASSLGTASGNTIYF. The full variable domain, completed using reference TRBV7-8 and TRBJ1-3, is GAGVSQSPRYKVAKRGQDVALRCDPISGHVSLFWYQQALGQGPEFLTYFQNEAQLDKSGLPSDRFFAERPEGSVSTLKIQRTQQEDSAVYLCASSLGTASGNTIYFGEGSWLTVV.

This chain uses TRBV5-1 with TRBJ1-1; D gene unclear. The germline CDR1 and CDR2 sequences are SGHRS and YFSETQ. The CDR3 loop spans 17 amino acids. V was pared by 4 bases and J by 0 bases, with 19 bases between. The CDR3 nucleotides read TGCGCCAGCAGCACCCGGGGAGGGAGTTATATGAACACTGAAGCTTTCTTT. Residues: CASSTRGGSYMNTEAFF.

The chain combines TRBV5-4 with TRBJ1-2, with D perhaps TRBD1 (6 bases). The CDR3 sequence is 12 residues long. V was shortened by 7 bases and J by 2 bases, with 9 bases between the two germline ends. Germline CDR1 SGHNT, CDR2 YYREEE (reference sequence). CDR3 loop: CASGGQNYGYTF. The CDR3 nucleotides are TGTGCCAGCGGCGGACAGAACTATGGCTACACCTTC.

The chain uses TRBV4-2 and TRBJ2-5; 7 bases align to TRBD1. J was trimmed by 4 bases and V by 1 base; bases with no gene match: 6. Germline assignment: CDR1 LGHNA and CDR2 YNFKEQ. The length of the CDR3 is 15 residues. This CDR3 reads CASSQGVSGGETQYF. DNA of the CDR3: TGTGCCAGCAGCCAAGGGGTCTCAGGGGGAGAGACCCAGTACTTC.

This clone was found a few times. The chain couples TRBV25-1 to TRBJ1-1, with a tentative D call TRBD1 (6 bases). V was shortened by 3 bases and J by 3 bases, with 14 bases between the two germline ends. The CDR3 runs to 15 residues. The germline gives CDR1 MGHDK, CDR2 SYGVNS. The CDR3 reads CASSDPRGGDTEAFF. CDR3 sequence (DNA): TGTGCCAGCAGTGACCCCAGGGGAGGGGACACTGAAGCTTTCTTT.

V is TRBV19 and J is TRBJ2-7; TRBD2 matches 8 bases. The CDR3 contains 13 residues. The V and J ends lost 2 bases and 5 bases, in that order; junction bases with no gene match: 2. The germline V gene encodes CDR1 LNHDA and CDR2 SQIVND (reference sequence). The CDR3 reads CASSITSGNEQYF. CDR3 nucleotides: TGTGCCAGTAGTATAACTAGCGGTAACGAGCAGTACTTC.

This clone was counted a few times. The V call is TRBV7-6, the J call TRBJ1-6, with 9 nucleotides matching TRBD1. This CDR3 is built from 15 residues. From germline, CDR1 is SGHVS and CDR2 FNYEAQ. With 5 bases clipped from V and 7 bases from J, the junction kept 6 bases outside the gene matches. DNA of the CDR3: TGTGCCAGCAGCCAGTGGGACAGGGTGAATTCACCCCTCCACTTT. It encodes CASSQWDRVNSPLHF.

This clone has only a few counts. V gene TRBV6-1 combines with J gene TRBJ1-2, with D hard to call. The ends were cut back, 5 bases at V and 6 bases at J, with 10 bases in the middle. The CDR3 extends over 12 amino acids. Germline assignment: CDR1 MNHNS and CDR2 SASEGT. Here the CDR3 reads CASSFGGDGYTF. The DNA for the CDR3 is TGTGCCAGCAGTTTCGGCGGAGATGGCTACACCTTC.

This chain connects TRBV6-5 to TRBJ1-1; the D gene is possibly TRBD1 (6 bases). Germline V gene lookup returns CDR1 MNHEY and CDR2 SVGAGI. This CDR3 comprises 15 residues. V was shortened by 7 bases and J by 2 bases, with 17 bases between the two germline ends. This CDR3 is CASTDSGSVNTEAFF. CDR3 DNA: TGTGCCAGCACGGACAGCGGTTCCGTAAACACTGAAGCTTTCTTT.

Remarks on this clone: A read error may produce the germline difference seen at one junction end. Other DNA sequences in the sample encode the same CDR3. The chain uses TRBV11-3 and TRBJ2-7, with 8 bases aligning to TRBD1. CDR1 is SGHNT and CDR2 is YENEEA in the germline V gene. The CDR3 totals 12 residues. The CDR3 sequence is CASSLDRGEQYF. CDR3 nucleotide sequence: TGTGCCAGCAGCCTAGACAGGGGCGAGCAGTACTTC.

The sample holds a few counts of this clone. This chain links TRBV11-2 with TRBJ2-1; no clear D. The germline CDR1 and CDR2 sequences are SGHAT and FQNNGV. This CDR3 comprises 12 residues. V was trimmed by 5 bases and J by 5 bases, leaving 7 bases between them. CDR3 nucleotides: TGTGCCAGCAGCGCAACAGACAATGAGCAGTTCTTC. As protein: CASSATDNEQFF.

This rearrangement joins TRBV6-5 to TRBJ2-3; D is unresolved. Trimming took 6 bases from V and 3 from J, leaving 10 bases between them. The CDR3 is 13 residues long. Per the germline V gene, CDR1 is MNHEY and CDR2 is SVGAGI. The CDR3 loop reads CASRGPGTDTQYF. In DNA, the CDR3 is TGTGCCAGCAGAGGCCCAGGTACAGATACGCAGTATTTT.

The V call is TRBV4-1, the J call TRBJ2-5, with D possibly TRBD1 on 6 matching bases. The CDR3 spans 15 residues. The germline V gene encodes CDR1 MGHRA and CDR2 YSYEKL. V lost 4 bases and J lost 2, with 14 bases in between. The CDR3 DNA reads TGCGCCAGCAGCCGGGCGTGGGACACACAAGAGACCCAGTACTTC. Residues: CASSRAWDTQETQYF.

The V call is TRBV7-9, the J call TRBJ2-1; 7 nucleotides match TRBD2. CDR3 length equals 13 residues. The V segment lost 7 bases and the J segment 7 bases; nucleotides outside the gene matches: 7. Germline CDR1 and CDR2: SEHNR and FQNEAQ (reference sequence). CDR3 coding DNA: TGTGCCAGCACCTTGGGGGGGAGGAATGAGCAGTTCTTC. As protein: CASTLGGRNEQFF.

The rearrangement uses TRBV23-1 and TRBJ1-1; D not resolved. TRBV23-1 is labeled an ORF, and its function is uncertain. With 0 bases removed from V and 3 bases from J, the gap between germline ends came to 11 bases. The length of the CDR3 is 15 residues. Written as DNA, the CDR3 is TGCGCCAGCAGTCAATCAAGTCAGGCAGACACTGAAGCTTTCTTT. Translating it yields CASSQSSQADTEAFF.

The J gene is TRBJ2-1, the V gene TRBV9; D perhaps matches TRBD2 (5 bases). Trimming took 0 bases from V and 1 from J, leaving 17 bases between them. Germline lookup yields CDR1 SGDLS and CDR2 YYNGEE. The CDR3 contains 18 residues. CDR3 sequence: CASSVGLAPESSYNEQFF. For the CDR3, the DNA is TGTGCCAGCAGCGTAGGGCTAGCCCCAGAATCTTCCTACAATGAGCAGTTCTTC.

The chain uses TRBV7-2 and TRBJ2-2, with D maybe TRBD2 (6 bases). The CDR3 extends over 14 amino acids. CDR1 is SGHTA and CDR2 is FQGNSA in the germline V gene. Trimming stripped 5 bases from V and 7 bases from J, with 14 bases between. CDR3 amino acids: CASSQGRGSGELFF. The CDR3 region has the DNA TGTGCCAGCAGCCAGGGACGGGGGAGCGGGGAGCTGTTTTTT.

V is TRBV11-2 and J is TRBJ1-2, with D possibly TRBD1 on 5 matching bases. Looked up from germline, CDR1 is SGHAT and CDR2 is FQNNGV. This CDR3 spans 14 amino acids. Trimming took 5 bases from V and 2 from J, leaving 12 bases between them. CDR3 nucleotide sequence: TGTGCCAGCAGCCCCCTAGGGGCAAACTATGGCTACACCTTC. Translated, it gives CASSPLGANYGYTF.

V and J are TRBV18 and TRBJ1-1, with TRBD1 matching 8 bases. Unmatched junction bases numbered 11, after V lost 8 bases and J lost 6 bases. Germline V gives CDR1 KGHSH, CDR2 LQKENI. There are 14 residues in the CDR3. CDR3 nucleotide sequence: TGTGCCAGCGGAGTTGGACAGGGTTTATCTGAAGCTTTCTTT. This gives the protein CASGVGQGLSEAFF.

The chain combines TRBV5-1 with TRBJ2-3; D is unclear. V gave up 4 bases and J gave up 0 bases, with 15 bases separating them. Per the germline V gene, CDR1 is SGHRS and CDR2 is YFSETQ. The length of the CDR3 is 16 residues. CDR3 bases: TGCGCCAGCAGCCCGACCCAGGCGTTTAGCACAGATACGCAGTATTTT. Amino acids: CASSPTQAFSTDTQYF.

The chain joins TRBV10-1 to TRBJ2-2; D is unclear. Trimming pared 4 bases from V and 4 bases from J, leaving 7 bases between. The CDR3 has 13 residues. CDR1 is WNHNN, CDR2 SYGVQD, per germline (reference sequence). The CDR3 nucleotides read TGCGCCAGCAGTGTCCTCCTCACCGGGGAGCTGTTTTTT. Its protein is CASSVLLTGELFF.

V and J are TRBV18 and TRBJ1-1; no reliable D call. CDR3 length: 14 amino acids. From germline, CDR1 is KGHSH and CDR2 LQKENI. Between the trimmed V and J ends, which lost 2 bases and 0 bases, there was a span of 7 bases. CDR3 amino acids: CASSPSRMNTEAFF. The CDR3, as DNA: TGTGCCAGCTCACCAAGCAGGATGAACACTGAAGCTTTCTTT.

This chain joins TRBV4-1 and TRBJ2-5, with unresolved D. The CDR3 length is 14 residues. The germline V and J ends were trimmed by 1 base and 1 base, with 7 bases remaining between them. CDR1 MGHRA and CDR2 YSYEKL come from the germline V gene. The chain's CDR3 is CASSQGPGQETQYF. The CDR3, as DNA: TGCGCCAGCAGCCAAGGTCCCGGCCAAGAGACCCAGTACTTC.

This chain joins TRBV11-3 and TRBJ1-4; D ambiguous. Germline lookup yields CDR1 SGHNT and CDR2 YENEEA. The CDR3 runs to 16 residues. Trimming took 4 bases from V and 4 from J, leaving 16 bases between them. CDR3 sequence (DNA): TGTGCCAGCAGCTCGGGCCTAGCGGGCTATAATGAAAAACTGTTTTTT. This codes for CASSSGLAGYNEKLFF.

The sample holds a few counts of this clone. This rearrangement joins TRBV5-1 to TRBJ2-7; TRBD2 is a possible D gene (6 bases). The ends were cut back, 2 bases at V and 3 bases at J, with 15 bases in the middle. This CDR3 has 15 residues. CDR1 is SGHRS, CDR2 YFSETQ, per germline. The CDR3 loop is CASSFSAGLGYEQYF. CDR3 coding DNA: TGCGCCAGCAGCTTTTCGGCGGGGTTAGGCTACGAGCAGTACTTC.

This CDR3 reads CASDTGGIYNEQFF. CDR3 coding DNA: TGTGCCAGCGATACAGGGGGTATCTACAATGAGCAGTTCTTC. The chain has TRBV19 and TRBJ2-1, with 8 bases matching TRBD1. CDR1 is LNHDA and CDR2 is SQIVND in the germline V gene (reference sequence). The CDR3 contains 14 residues. With 9 bases clipped from V and 3 bases from J, the junction kept 7 bases outside the gene matches. The complete variable domain, with remaining parts taken from reference TRBV19 and TRBJ2-1, reads DGGITQSPKYLFRKEGQNVTLSCEQNLNHDAMYWYRQDPGQGLRLIYYSQIVNDFQKGDIAEGYSVSREKKESFPLTVTSAQKNPTAFYLCASDTGGIYNEQFFGPGTRLTVL.